Listed below are T cell receptor beta chains from one sample, sequenced in a study of beta chain features in type 1 diabetes. Only in-frame clones appear in the TCRdb table, and some are missing; sequencing was by immunoSEQ multiplex PCR. The table records about 400,000 clones, roughly 12% of them present only once. The sample consisted of naive CD4+ T cells from blood. These receptors came from a woman under 30 with type 1 diabetes. Each CDR3 is given with its conserved first and last residue. The order of the fields is V gene, J gene, clone size, D gene, CDR3 protein, CDR3 DNA. A D gene is named only where the DNA matches it firmly. Clone size appears in some rows only: once, few, many, or a class for an expanded clone.

V gene: TRBV30; J gene: TRBJ2-3; clone size: -; D gene: -; CDR3 protein: CAWSRSGVLTDTQYF; CDR3 DNA: TGTGCCTGGAGCCGGTCAGGGGTACTCACAGATACGCAGTATTTT
V gene: TRBV30; J gene: TRBJ1-2; clone size: few; D gene: -; CDR3 protein: CAWSGHRAYGYTF; CDR3 DNA: TGTGCCTGGAGTGGTCACAGGGCTTACGGCTACACCTTC
V gene: TRBV7-2; J gene: TRBJ2-7; clone size: -; D gene: -; CDR3 protein: CASSAAGRWGF; CDR3 DNA: TGTGCCAGCAGTGCCGCGGGGCGATGGGGTTTC
V gene: TRBV18; J gene: TRBJ1-6; clone size: few; D gene: -; CDR3 protein: CASSPRGEVGYSPLHF; CDR3 DNA: TGTGCCAGCTCACCACGTGGAGAAGTGGGTTATTCACCCCTCCACTTT
V gene: TRBV6-5; J gene: TRBJ1-6; clone size: -; D gene: TRBD1; CDR3 protein: CASSYGTVQSPLHF; CDR3 DNA: TGTGCCAGCAGTTACGGGACAGTCCAGTCACCCCTCCACTTT
V gene: TRBV28; J gene: TRBJ2-5; clone size: -; D gene: TRBD2; CDR3 protein: CASRGLADQETQYF; CDR3 DNA: TGTGCCAGCAGGGGACTAGCGGATCAAGAGACCCAGTACTTC
V gene: TRBV11-2; J gene: TRBJ1-2; clone size: -; D gene: TRBD1; CDR3 protein: CASSLVRPGGTYGYTF; CDR3 DNA: TGTGCCAGCAGCTTAGTTCGGCCAGGGGGAACCTATGGCTACACCTTC
V gene: TRBV29-1; J gene: TRBJ2-3; clone size: -; D gene: TRBD1; CDR3 protein: CSAKRGQGRGDTQYF; CDR3 DNA: TGCAGCGCAAAGCGGGGACAGGGGAGGGGGGATACGCAGTATTTT
V gene: TRBV5-6; J gene: TRBJ2-2; clone size: -; D gene: TRBD2; CDR3 protein: CASSPTSGSNVGELFF; CDR3 DNA: TGTGCCAGCAGTCCTACTAGCGGGAGTAACGTCGGGGAGCTGTTTTTT
V gene: TRBV2; J gene: TRBJ2-7; clone size: -; D gene: TRBD1; CDR3 protein: CARFPGTEISYEQYF; CDR3 DNA: TGTGCCCGATTCCCCGGGACAGAGATTAGCTACGAGCAGTACTTC